This T cell receptor beta chain was captured by sequencing in a study of T-cell reconstitution after alpha-beta-depleted transplantation in children. Study results and caveats: About two months after transplant, alpha-beta T cells reportedly came from several hundred expanded graft clones. Where some patients showed high TCRbeta diversity at day 60, it came from recipient T cells and thymic progenitors that had survived. Diversity and T-cell counts at one year after transplant derived mostly from new T cells.

Germline lookup yields CDR1 DFQATT and CDR2 SNEGSKA (reference sequence). The germline V and J ends were trimmed by 0 bases and 2 bases, with 17 bases remaining between them. The CDR3 length is 16 residues. During its preparation, the TCRbeta library received unique molecular identifiers. TCRdb passed the PCR reads through MiXCR, listing each CDR3 protein once. Of 120,000 to 150,000 distinct CDR3 sequences listed, around 10% are singletons. This clonotype was detected ten times or more. Its target is not known. The sequence was obtained from a female patient under 10 years old who had a stem cell transplant for congenital amegakaryocytic thrombocytopenia, so the T cells may come from the graft donor. Sequences were derived from PBMCs, mostly from graft donor cells, sampled 180 days after TCRalphabeta/CD19-depleted stem cell transplant. The chain is built from TRBV20-1 and TRBJ2-7; no firm D call. The CDR3 nucleotides read TGCAGTGCTAGAGATCGATTTCAGTACCCTACCTACGAGCAGTACTTC. This gives the protein CSARDRFQYPTYEQYF.